This entry describes one TCR beta chain. Its antigen is still unknown. No per-base quality is available; no much larger clone lies one base away. RNA was extracted using the RNeasy kit, and about 0.45 to 1 ug of the RNA was reverse transcribed with random hexamers. The immunoSEQ multiplex PCR assay, covering 54 Vbeta and 13 Jbeta segments, was used to amplify TCR beta CDR3 regions. To correct PCR amplification bias, a synthetic template baseline was used for both primer optimization and computational correction. The authors processed their data as follows. Reads were annotated to V, D and J genes per IMGT and analyzed with immunoSEQ Analyzer, keeping only productive sequences. To calculate clonality, Shannon entropy was normalized by log2 of the number of productive unique sequences and then subtracted from one. For each patient and control, public and private clones were evaluated within the 100 most prevalent clones. Clones were defined as Susac-specific when absent from the healthy and MS cohorts, from roughly 1,000 published viral clones and from other ImmuneACCESS disease sequences. TCRdb passed the public sequencing reads through fastp at Q25 and MiXCR, retaining productive beta sequences. CDR3 protein duplicates are merged, each entry listing the most common genes and DNA. The V and J calls and clone size come from TCRdb's table, not from the authors' own analysis. This sample comprises about 280,000 distinct CDR3 sequences, roughly 85% of them detected only once. Approximately 0.11% of the sample comes from the top ten.

This entry is derived from a study of CD8 T cells in Susac syndrome (dated by TCRdb to the late 2010s). Regarding the complete study: Whether CD8+ T cell activation and differentiation in Susac syndrome was antigen driven was tested using repertoire sequencing. The study compared CD8+ T cell repertoire clonality among roughly 12 healthy donors, around 14 Susac syndrome patients and about 16 multiple sclerosis patients.

High-throughput TCR beta sequencing profiled peripheral blood CD8+ and CD4+ T cells from healthy donors, Susac syndrome patients and multiple sclerosis patients. Multiple sclerosis controls were treatment-naive patients with stable or active relapsing-remitting disease fulfilling revised McDonald criteria. Bulk CD8+ and CD4+ T cells were purified by magnetic negative isolation, whereas CD8+ TEMRA cells were enriched by FACS. Blood was collected in EDTA tubes and processed within 24 hours, with PBMCs isolated through density gradient centrifugation. PBMCs intended for TCR sequencing were frozen in liquid nitrogen and were later thawed in a 37 degrees C water bath. A purity of at least 90% was achieved for sorted or isolated CD4+, CD8+ and CD8+ TEMRA cells. Here is what the overall study found, with its caveats: The TCR sequencing and HLA analysis was acknowledged to have included a relatively small number of individuals.

Sequencing was carried out using CD8+ T cells from PBMCs. This TCR was sampled from a human donor with multiple sclerosis.

The CDR3 protein sequence reads: CASGRPSEAYNEQFF. DNA sequence: TGTGCTAGTGGTCGCCCTAGCGAGGCCTACAATGAGCAGTTCTTC. Here the chain combines TRBV12-5 and TRBJ2-1; TRBD2 is a weak D gene call, 6 bases matching. The V and J ends are trimmed by 5 bases and 2 bases, leaving 13 bases between them. The CDR3 contains 15 residues, cysteine and phenylalanine counted. Here the CDR3 DNA is all that survives: 45 bases in frame from base 1. In the germline V gene, CDR1 corresponds to LGHNT and CDR2 to FRNRAP.